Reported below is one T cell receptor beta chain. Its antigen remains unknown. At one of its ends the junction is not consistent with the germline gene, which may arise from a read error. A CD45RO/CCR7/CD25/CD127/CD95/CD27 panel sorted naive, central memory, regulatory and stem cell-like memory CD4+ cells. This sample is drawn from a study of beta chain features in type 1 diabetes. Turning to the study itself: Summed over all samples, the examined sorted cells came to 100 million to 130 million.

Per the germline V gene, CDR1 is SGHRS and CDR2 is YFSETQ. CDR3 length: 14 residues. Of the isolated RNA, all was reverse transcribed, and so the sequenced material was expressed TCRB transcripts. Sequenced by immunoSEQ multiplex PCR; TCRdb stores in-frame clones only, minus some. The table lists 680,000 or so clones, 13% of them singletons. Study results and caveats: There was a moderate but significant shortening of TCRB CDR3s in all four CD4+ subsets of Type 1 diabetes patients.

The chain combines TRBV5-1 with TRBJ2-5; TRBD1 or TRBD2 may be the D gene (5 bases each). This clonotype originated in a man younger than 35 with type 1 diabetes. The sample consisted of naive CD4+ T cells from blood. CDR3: CASRLGPIEETQYF. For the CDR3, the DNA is TGCGCCAGCAGATTGGGACCTATAGAAGAGACCCAGTACTTC.